The present T cell receptor (beta chain) was sequenced within a study of human T cells and chemical hapten exposure. Sample time point: patch test 1, 2 weeks after DPC sensitization. Treatment reported: therapeutic diphenylcyclopropenone sensitization with weekly scalp DPC. About this clonotype: Its antigen is undetermined.

TCRdb itself ran the RACE reads through MiXCR, one entry per CDR3 protein. The sample includes under 450,000 distinct CDR3 sequences, roughly 5% of them seen just once. Points from the study as a whole: Significantly more large CDR3 similarity clusters were formed by expanded TCRs than by controls. Unchanged with DPC sensitization were TCRs above 1 in 1000 frequency.

CDR1 is MGHRA, CDR2 YSYEKL, per germline. This CDR3 is 15 amino acids long. Trimming took off 3 bases at V and 1 base at J, with 12 bases between the two ends. This specimen was whole blood, taken in connection with sensitization to the hapten diphenylcyclopropenone (DPC). The rearrangement links TRBV4-1 to TRBJ1-2; tentatively, D is TRBD1 (5 bases). The TCR sequence derives from a woman between 50 and 59 years old with alopecia areata. Some clones in this sample may be carry-over from other donors' samples. CDR3 sequence: CASSHPRQFNYGYTF. The CDR3 DNA reads as TGCGCCAGCAGCCACCCACGACAGTTTAACTATGGCTACACCTTC.